This T cell receptor beta chain was documented in a study of T cells in Graves' hyperthyroidism and ophthalmopathy. Study-wide results and caveats: A median around 6.4 months before onset, the model predicted ophthalmopathy. Within blood appeared most thyroid clonotypes that had expanded above 0.001.

The investigators amplified TCR beta CDR3 regions from RNA transcripts. TCR CDR3 regions were first amplified by RT-PCR with HTBI primers. TCRdb ran MiXCR on the multiplex PCR reads and lists one entry per CDR3 protein. This repertoire shows some 570,000 distinct CDR3 sequences, roughly 17% found once; its top ten account for approximately 15%. The germline gives CDR1 MNHEY, CDR2 SMNVEV (reference sequence). The ends were cut back, 3 bases at V and 4 bases at J, with 10 bases in the middle. The CDR3 covers 13 residues. The study included ophthalmopathy patients with Clinical Activity Score at least 3, NOSPECS grade at least 4 and duration under 3 months. Clinical symptoms, serum thyroxine, TRAb, thyroid ultrasound and orbital computed tomography established diagnosis. This clonotype came up many times. The target antigen is unknown.

The sequence was collected from a woman younger than 35 with Graves' ophthalmopathy. This rearrangement joins TRBV27 to TRBJ2-7; TRBD2 is a possible D gene (6 bases). The sample consisted of blood. The CDR3 DNA reads as TGTGCCAGCAGTTTTGGGAGGTCATACGAGCAGTACTTC. As protein: CASSFGRSYEQYF.